This TCR beta chain was identified during a study of patients and donors after allogeneic stem cell transplantation. This clonotype is categorized as medium-sized. Each CDR3 protein is one row after TCRdb ran MiXCR on the RT-PCR reads. The table lists 1,600 or so distinct CDR3 sequences, 5.5% to 8% of them singletons. Trimming pared 3 bases from V and 2 bases from J, leaving 8 bases between. The CDR3 consists of 13 residues. The germline V gene has CDR1 MDHEN and CDR2 SYDVKM. Sequencing used blood, either unsorted or a sorted T cell fraction (not recorded which). The chain links TRBV28 to TRBJ2-7, with D hard to call. This TCR was sampled from a human donor who was either an allogeneic HSCT recipient or a stem cell or donor lymphocyte infusion donor (not recorded which). It is not recorded whose cells these are; they may come from a transplant donor. The CDR3 nucleotides read TGTGCCAGCAGTTTCGGTCAGACCTACGAGCAGTACTTC. Residues: CASSFGQTYEQYF.